These 16 T cell receptor beta chains share one sample of origin, sequenced in a study of T cells in localized non-small cell lung cancer. Only in-frame clones appear in the TCRdb table, and some are missing; sequencing was by immunoSEQ multiplex PCR. This repertoire shows 70,000 to 100,000 clones, more than 75% found once; its top ten account for roughly 9%. The sequences come from peripheral blood, collected before any cancer treatment. These receptor sequences come from a female donor at least 60 years old with stage I lung adenocarcinoma.

The rearrangement links TRBV5-6 to TRBJ2-5; 8 nucleotides match TRBD1. The J segment lost 2 bases and the V segment lost 0 bases, leaving 9 bases of the junction unmatched. From germline, CDR1 is SGHDT and CDR2 YYEEEE. The CDR3 extends over 17 amino acids. Here the CDR3 reads CASSLARTGTFQETQYF. The CDR3, as DNA: TGTGCCAGCAGCTTGGCACGGACAGGGACGTTTCAAGAGACCCAGTACTTC.

V gene TRBV5-6 combines with J gene TRBJ2-2; D unclear. Germline V CDR1 and CDR2: SGHDT, YYEEEE. V shed 6 bases and J shed 8 bases, with 8 bases lying between them. This CDR3 is built from 11 residues. The DNA for the CDR3 is TGTGCCAGCAACCGAAGGGGGGAGCTGTTTTTT. Translating it yields CASNRRGELFF.

This chain links TRBV7-2 with TRBJ2-3, with D possibly TRBD1 on 6 matching bases. The germline CDR1 and CDR2 sequences are SGHTA and FQGNSA. CDR3 size: 15 residues. V was clipped by 6 bases and J by 0 bases, with 13 bases between them. The CDR3 sequence: CASSVTGMSTDTQYF. In DNA form, the CDR3 reads TGTGCCAGCAGTGTCACAGGGATGAGCACAGATACGCAGTATTTT.

This clone was found a few times. The genes are TRBV5-1 and TRBJ2-7, with D hard to call. The CDR3 length is 13 residues. Per the germline V gene, CDR1 is SGHRS and CDR2 is YFSETQ. The germline V and J ends were trimmed by 4 bases and 3 bases, with 11 bases remaining between them. CDR3 sequence: CASSPSSSYEQYF. The CDR3 DNA is TGCGCCAGCAGCCCTAGTAGCAGCTACGAGCAGTACTTC.

This clone has just a few counts. The gene calls are TRBV27 and TRBJ2-1; weak D call: TRBD2 (5 bases). Germline V gene lookup returns CDR1 MNHEY and CDR2 SMNVEV (reference sequence). Trimming pared 3 bases from V and 9 bases from J, leaving 12 bases between. The CDR3 contains 13 residues. CDR3: CASSFSGGGEQFF. The CDR3 coding sequence is TGTGCCAGCAGTTTTTCAGGAGGAGGTGAGCAGTTCTTC.

The V call is TRBV7-3, the J call TRBJ2-1; D is ambiguous. CDR3 length: 16 amino acids. The V and J ends lost 3 bases and 0 bases respectively, with 12 bases between them. Germline V lookup: CDR1 SGHTA, CDR2 FQGTGA. The CDR3 nucleotides read TGTGCCAGCAGCTTGGTTGGCCTCGCCTCCTACAATGAGCAGTTCTTC. Encoded protein: CASSLVGLASYNEQFF.

V usage is TRBV2 and J usage is TRBJ2-1, with D possibly being TRBD1 or TRBD2 (6 bases each). Trimming stripped 5 bases from V and 3 bases from J, with 17 bases between. CDR1 is SNHLY, CDR2 FYNNEI, per germline. The CDR3 contains 16 residues. Here the CDR3 reads CASSSYSGGGYNEQFF. DNA of the CDR3: TGTGCCAGCAGTTCTTATAGCGGAGGGGGCTACAATGAGCAGTTCTTC.

V is TRBV9 and J is TRBJ2-7, with 12 bases that match TRBD2. The CDR3 is made up of 16 amino acids. V trimming: 1 base; J trimming: 5 bases; junction bases outside the gene matches: 7. Germline CDR1 SGDLS, CDR2 YYNGEE. CDR3 in DNA: TGTGCCAGCAGCGTACTAGCGGGAGGGCCGCGCAACGAGCAGTACTTC. Translation: CASSVLAGGPRNEQYF.

The CDR3, as DNA: TGCAGCGTTGAAGATAGGAAGGGGGCGCGCCAAGAGACCCAGTACTTC. It translates to CSVEDRKGARQETQYF. The chain uses TRBV29-1 and TRBJ2-5; the match to TRBD1 covers 7 bases. Germline V gives CDR1 SQVTM, CDR2 ANQGSEA. CDR3 length equals 16 residues. The J segment lost 1 base and the V segment lost 0 bases, leaving 8 bases of the junction unmatched. The variable domain in full, completed from reference TRBV29-1 and TRBJ2-5, reads SAVISQKPSRDICQRGTSLTIQCQVDSQVTMMFWYRQQPGQSLTLIATANQGSEATYESGFVIDKFPISRPNLTFSTLTVSNMSPEDSSIYLCSVEDRKGARQETQYFGPGTRLLVL.

The chain has TRBV30 and TRBJ2-7; perhaps TRBD1 as D (6 bases). The CDR3 spans 12 residues. V was clipped by 7 bases and J by 4 bases, with 14 bases between them. Germline V lookup: CDR1 GTSNPN, CDR2 SVGIG (reference sequence). The CDR3 DNA reads as TGTGCCTTTAAACAGGGTTCGTACGAGCAGTACTTC. It yields the protein CAFKQGSYEQYF.

The rearrangement links TRBV11-2 to TRBJ1-5; D perhaps matches TRBD1 (6 bases). Per germline, CDR1 SGHAT and CDR2 FQNNGV. This CDR3 is 19 amino acids long. The V end lost 4 bases, the J end lost 1 base, and 23 bases lay between the germline ends. The CDR3 sequence: CASSSLRLRGRRSNQPQHF. In DNA, the CDR3 is TGTGCCAGCAGCTCGTTACGACTCAGGGGACGCCGAAGCAATCAGCCCCAGCATTTT.

The CDR3 here is CASEDRMNTEAFF. The CDR3 nucleotides are TGTGCCTCTGAGGACAGGATGAACACTGAAGCTTTCTTT. This chain connects TRBV10-3 to TRBJ1-1; TRBD1 aligns across 7 bases. The J segment lost 0 bases and the V segment lost 11 bases, leaving 6 bases of the junction unmatched. This CDR3 is 13 amino acids long. Germline CDR1 ENHRY, CDR2 SYGVKD.

This chain uses TRBV7-2 with TRBJ1-2; 9 bases are a match to TRBD1. Germline loops: CDR1 SGHTA, CDR2 FQGNSA. CDR3 size: 15 residues. Germline trimming cut 1 base from V and 4 bases from J; bases unmatched to any gene: 4. The chain's CDR3 is CASSLDNRGPYGYTF. The CDR3, as DNA: TGTGCCAGCAGCTTAGATAACAGGGGGCCCTATGGCTACACCTTC.

As DNA, the CDR3 is TGTGCCATCAGCGGCAGGGAACAAGAGACCCAGTACTTC. This codes for CAISGREQETQYF. This sequence joins TRBV10-3 and TRBJ2-5; D might be TRBD1 (5 bases). The CDR3 runs to 13 residues. Trimming took off 6 bases at V and 2 bases at J, with 10 bases between the two ends. Germline CDR1 reads ENHRY; CDR2 reads SYGVKD.

This clone has only one observation. The rearrangement links TRBV28 to TRBJ1-2; tentatively, D is TRBD1 (6 bases). Germline V gene sequence: CDR1 MDHEN, CDR2 SYDVKM. V lost 4 bases and J 5 bases, leaving 17 bases between the germline ends. CDR3 length equals 15 residues. CDR3 in amino acids: CASSSPGQLAYGYTF. CDR3 sequence (DNA): TGTGCCAGCAGTTCCCCCGGACAGCTAGCGTATGGCTACACCTTC.

Concerning this clone: The junction does not match germline at one end; this may be a read error. J is TRBJ2-3 and V is TRBV5-4, with D maybe TRBD2 (7 bases). CDR3 length: 16 amino acids. CDR1 is SGHNT, CDR2 YYREEE, per germline (reference sequence). This CDR3 reads CASSQSGGLSADTQYF. Written as DNA, the CDR3 is TGCGCCAGCAGCCAATCCGGGGGGCTTAGCGCAGATACGCAGTATTTT. The whole variable domain, filled in from reference TRBV5-4 and TRBJ2-3, reads ETGVTQSPTHLIKTRGQQVTLRCSSQSGHNTVSWYQQALGQGPQFIFQYYREEENGRGNFPPRFSGLQFPNYSSELNVNALELDDSALYLCASSQSGGLSADTQYFGPGTRLTVL.